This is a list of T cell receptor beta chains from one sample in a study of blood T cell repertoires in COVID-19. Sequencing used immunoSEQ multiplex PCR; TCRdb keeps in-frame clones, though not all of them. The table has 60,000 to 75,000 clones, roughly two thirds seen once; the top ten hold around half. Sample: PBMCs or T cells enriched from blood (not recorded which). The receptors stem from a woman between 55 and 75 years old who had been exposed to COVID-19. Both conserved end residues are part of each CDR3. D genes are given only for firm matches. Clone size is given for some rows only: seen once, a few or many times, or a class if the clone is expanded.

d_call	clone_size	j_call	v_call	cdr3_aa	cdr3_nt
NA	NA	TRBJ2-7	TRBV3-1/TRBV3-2	CASSHGQNVPTPKF	TGTGCCAGCAGCCACGGACAGAATGTCCCCACCCCGAAGTTC
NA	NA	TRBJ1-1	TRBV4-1	CASSQETHMNTEAFF	TGCGCCAGCAGCCAAGAGACTCATATGAACACTGAAGCTTTCTTT
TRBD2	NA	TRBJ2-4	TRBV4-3	CASSQDRLAGEAAKNIQYF	TGCGCCAGCAGCCAAGATCGACTAGCGGGAGAGGCGGCCAAAAACATTCAGTACTTC
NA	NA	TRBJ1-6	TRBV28	CASSLRGWSNSPLHF	TGTGCCAGCAGTTTAAGAGGATGGAGTAATTCACCCCTCCACTTT
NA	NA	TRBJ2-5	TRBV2	CASSEGRSGAQTQYF	TGTGCCAGCAGTGAAGGACGGTCTGGGGCGCAGACCCAGTACTTC
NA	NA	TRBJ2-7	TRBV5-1	CASSLYPGLVYEQYF	TGCGCCAGCAGCTTGTACCCGGGACTCGTTTACGAGCAGTACTTC
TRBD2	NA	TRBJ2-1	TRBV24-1	CATSDFSGIHNEQFF	TGTGCCACCAGTGACTTCAGCGGGATCCACAATGAGCAGTTCTTC
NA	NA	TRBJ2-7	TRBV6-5	CASSPNRVYEQYF	TGTGCCAGCAGTCCCAACAGGGTATACGAGCAGTACTTC
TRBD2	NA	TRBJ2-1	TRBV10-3	CAISESGAGGVNEQFF	TGTGCCATCAGTGAGTCGGGGGCGGGAGGGGTCAATGAGCAGTTCTTC
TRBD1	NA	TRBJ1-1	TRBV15	CATSRTGKAFF	TGTGCCACTTCAAGGACAGGAAAAGCTTTCTTT
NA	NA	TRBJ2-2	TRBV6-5	CASTTRDTNTGELFF	TGTGCCAGCACTACCCGGGACACAAACACCGGGGAGCTGTTTTTT
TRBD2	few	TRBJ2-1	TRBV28	CASTGRDEQFF	TGTGCCAGCACCGGGAGGGATGAGCAGTTCTTC
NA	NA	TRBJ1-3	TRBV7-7	CASHDGGGWNGNTIYF	TGTGCTAGCCACGATGGGGGGGGGTGGAATGGAAACACCATATATTTT
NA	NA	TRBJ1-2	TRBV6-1	CASSDTTWGYTF	TGTGCCAGCAGTGATACTACATGGGGCTACACCTTC
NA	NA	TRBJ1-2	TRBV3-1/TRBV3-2	CASSQGGTDGLANYGYTF	TGTGCCAGCAGCCAGGGGGGGACCGACGGTTTAGCTAACTATGGCTACACCTTC
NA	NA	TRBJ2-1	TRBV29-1	CSVLSITGIYNEQFF	TGCAGCGTCCTAAGCATCACGGGGATTTACAATGAGCAGTTCTTC
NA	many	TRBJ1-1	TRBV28	CASRLDSSGLNTEAFF	TGTGCCAGCAGACTTGACAGTTCTGGTCTGAACACTGAAGCTTTCTTT
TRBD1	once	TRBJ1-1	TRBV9	CASSPPGQGMGTEAFF	TGTGCCAGCAGCCCCCCGGGACAGGGGATGGGCACTGAAGCTTTCTTT
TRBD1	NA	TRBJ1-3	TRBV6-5	CASSSRGQSTIYF	TGTGCCAGCAGTTCCAGGGGGCAAAGTACCATATATTTT
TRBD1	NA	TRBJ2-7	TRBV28	CASSSTGAYEQYF	TGTGCCAGCAGTTCGACAGGGGCCTACGAGCAGTACTTC
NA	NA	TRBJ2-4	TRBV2	CASSVTGAKNIQYF	TGTGCCAGCAGTGTTACAGGGGCCAAAAACATTCAGTACTTC
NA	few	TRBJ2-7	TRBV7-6	CASSPTTVSYEQYF	TGTGCCAGCAGCCCGACGACAGTCTCCTACGAGCAGTACTTC
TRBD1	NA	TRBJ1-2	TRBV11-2	CASTYDRGYGYTF	TGTGCCAGCACCTATGACAGGGGCTATGGCTACACCTTC
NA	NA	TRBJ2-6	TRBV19	CASNKGRTSSGANVLTF	TGTGCCAGTAACAAGGGGCGGACAAGCTCTGGGGCCAACGTCCTGACTTTC
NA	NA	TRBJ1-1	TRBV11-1	CASSADRRSQAFF	TGTGCCAGCAGCGCTGACAGGCGCTCTCAAGCTTTCTTT
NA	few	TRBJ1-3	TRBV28	CASSFEGSGNTIYF	TGTGCCAGCAGTTTCGAGGGCTCTGGAAACACCATATATTTT
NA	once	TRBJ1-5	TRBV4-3	CASSQDPQMNSNQPQHF	TGCGCCAGCAGCCAAGACCCACAGATGAATAGCAATCAGCCCCAGCATTTT
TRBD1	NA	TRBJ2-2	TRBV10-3	CAISESKGAYGELFF	TGTGCCATCAGTGAGTCGAAGGGGGCCTACGGGGAGCTGTTTTTT
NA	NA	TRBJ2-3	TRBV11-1	CASSLSGARTDTQYF	TGTGCCAGCAGCTTAAGTGGGGCTAGGACAGATACGCAGTATTTT
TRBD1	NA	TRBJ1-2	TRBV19	CASSRTDRTNYGYTF	TGTGCCAGTAGTAGAACGGACAGGACTAACTATGGCTACACCTTC
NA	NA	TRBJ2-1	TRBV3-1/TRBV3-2	CASSQSPRVEQFF	TGTGCCAGCAGCCAATCGCCACGGGTTGAGCAGTTCTTC
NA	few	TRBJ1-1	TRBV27	CASSTALNTEAFF	TGTGCCAGCAGCACAGCCCTGAACACTGAAGCTTTCTTT
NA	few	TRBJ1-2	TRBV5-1	CASSLSYSYGYTF	TGCGCCAGCAGCTTGTCGTATAGCTATGGCTACACCTTC
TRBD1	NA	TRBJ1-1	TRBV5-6	CASSRTDRANAEAFF	TGTGCCAGCAGCCGGACCGACAGGGCGAACGCTGAAGCTTTCTTT
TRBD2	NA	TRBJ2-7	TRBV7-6	CASSQGTSGAYYEQYF	TGTGCCAGCAGCCAGGGGACTAGCGGGGCTTACTACGAGCAGTACTTC
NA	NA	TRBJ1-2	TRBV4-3	CASSQARTGGANYGYTF	TGCGCCAGCAGCCAGGCCCGGACGGGGGGCGCTAACTATGGCTACACCTTC